This passage covers 5 T cell receptor beta chains from one sample sequenced in a study of neurological immune-mediated disorders. As for time point: longitudinal time-point 2. TCRdb passed the 5' RACE reads through MiXCR, listing each CDR3 protein once. The data hold 81,000 or so distinct CDR3 sequences, with 13% observed a single time. Material: PBMCs. All receptors derive from a female donor with HTLV-1-associated myelopathy (HAM/TSP).

Ten or more counts support this clonotype. The chain recombines TRBV7-2 with TRBJ2-5, with a possible D match to TRBD2 (5 bases). Germline V gene sequence: CDR1 SGHTA, CDR2 FQGNSA. V shed 5 bases and J shed 3 bases, with 13 bases lying between them. CDR3 length: 14 amino acids. The CDR3 nucleotides are TGTGCCAGCAGCATCAGGAGGACGGAAGAGACCCAGTACTTC. This translates into CASSIRRTEETQYF. Combining the CDR3 with reference TRBV7-2 and TRBJ2-5 gives the whole variable domain GAGVSQSPSNKVTEKGKDVELRCDPISGHTALYWYRQSLGQGLEFLIYFQGNSAPDKSGLPSDRFSAERTGGSVSTLTIQRTQQEDSAVYLCASSIRRTEETQYFGPGTRLLVL.

This clonotype came up many times. This chain uses TRBV5-1 with TRBJ1-4; 11 bases match TRBD1. Trimming cost V 0 bases and J 7 bases; bases outside gene matches: 2. Germline CDR1 reads SGHRS; CDR2 reads YFSETQ. The CDR3 extends over 15 amino acids. CDR3 protein: CASSLAGTGGEKLFF. In nucleotides, the CDR3 is TGCGCCAGCAGCTTGGCCGGGACAGGGGGTGAAAAACTGTTTTTT.

This clonotype was recorded many times. J is TRBJ2-7 and V is TRBV5-1, with D possibly TRBD1 on 5 matching bases. Per germline, CDR1 SGHRS and CDR2 YFSETQ. CDR3 length: 17 residues. Trimming took off 0 bases at V and 1 base at J, with 17 bases between the two ends. This chain's CDR3 is CASSLGFPLRTSYEQYF. The CDR3 DNA follows: TGCGCCAGCAGCTTGGGGTTTCCGTTAAGGACATCCTACGAGCAGTACTTC.

This clonotype was seen repeatedly, ten times or more. The chain recombines TRBV4-2 with TRBJ2-7; no clear D. The CDR3 has 15 amino acids. CDR1 is LGHNA and CDR2 is YNFKEQ in the germline V gene. Trimming removed 0 bases at V and 6 bases at J, with 15 bases between. CDR3 nucleotide sequence: TGTGCCAGCAGCCAAGATGTCCTTACCCCCGCCGAGCAGTACTTC. It is translated as CASSQDVLTPAEQYF.

This clonotype has a count of ten or more. The chain combines TRBV28 with TRBJ2-1; D tentatively reads TRBD1 or TRBD2 (6 bases each). Germline assignment: CDR1 MDHEN and CDR2 SYDVKM. The V gene lost 2 bases and the J gene lost 4 bases, with 15 bases spanning the gap. CDR3 length: 16 residues. CDR3 residues: CASSLPRAGTYNEQFF. The CDR3 DNA follows: TGTGCCAGCAGTTTACCCAGGGCGGGGACATACAATGAGCAGTTCTTC.